A single sample gave rise to the 2 T cell receptor beta chains below, sequenced in a study of identical twins. One entry per CDR3 protein, called by TCRdb with MiXCR from the 5' RACE reads. The table lists 450,000 to 500,000 distinct CDR3 sequences, 14% of them singletons, with approximately 0.98% in the top ten. The same data also contributed to another study, on yellow fever vaccine responses in identical twins.

The sample taken for sequencing was CD4+ T cells sorted from blood. The receptors were sampled from a woman between 18 and 30 years old in good health.

The CDR3 loop reads CASSRLGAGEETQYF. DNA of the CDR3: TGTGCCAGCAGTCGCCTCGGGGCAGGGGAGGAGACCCAGTACTTC. The rearrangement uses TRBV28 and TRBJ2-5; maybe TRBD1 (6 bases). Trimming left V 5 bases short and J 5 bases short, with 18 bases between. The CDR3 sequence is 15 residues long. The germline V gene encodes CDR1 MDHEN and CDR2 SYDVKM.

Many counts were recorded for this clonotype. The chain links TRBV4-2 to TRBJ1-2; 7 nucleotides agree with TRBD1. Germline CDR1 LGHNA, CDR2 YNFKEQ. The CDR3 loop spans 15 amino acids. J gave up 1 base and V 0 bases, and 2 bases lay outside the gene matches. CDR3 sequence (DNA): TGTGCCAGCAGCCAAGAGAACAGGGGTAACTATGGCTACACCTTC. Protein: CASSQENRGNYGYTF.